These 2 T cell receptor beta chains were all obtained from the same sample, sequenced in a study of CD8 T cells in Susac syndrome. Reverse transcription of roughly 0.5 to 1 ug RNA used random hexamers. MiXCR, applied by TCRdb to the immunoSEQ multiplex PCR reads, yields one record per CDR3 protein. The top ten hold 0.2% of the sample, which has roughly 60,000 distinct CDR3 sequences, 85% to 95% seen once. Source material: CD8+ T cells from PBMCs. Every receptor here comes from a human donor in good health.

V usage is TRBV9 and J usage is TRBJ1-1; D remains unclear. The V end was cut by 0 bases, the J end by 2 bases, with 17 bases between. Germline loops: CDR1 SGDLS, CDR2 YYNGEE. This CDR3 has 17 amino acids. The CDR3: CASSVASGRGLNTEAFF. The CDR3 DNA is TGTGCCAGCAGCGTAGCTTCCGGTCGGGGATTAAACACTGAAGCTTTCTTT.

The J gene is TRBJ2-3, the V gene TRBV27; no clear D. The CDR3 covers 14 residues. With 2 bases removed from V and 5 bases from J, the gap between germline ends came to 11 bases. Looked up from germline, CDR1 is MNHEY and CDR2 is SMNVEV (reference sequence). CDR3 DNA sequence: TGTGCCAGCAGTTTAGGAAATATGATAGATACGCAGTATTTT. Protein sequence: CASSLGNMIDTQYF.